This is a list of T cell receptor beta chains from one sample in a study of T-cell reconstitution after alpha-beta-depleted transplantation in children. Via MiXCR, TCRdb re-called the PCR reads, giving one row per CDR3 protein. The sample lists roughly 30,000 distinct CDR3 sequences; about 6.7% were seen once. The sequencing here drew on peripheral blood, taken 60 days after TCRalphabeta/CD19-depleted stem cell transplant. The receptors shown here come from a child younger than two who had a stem cell transplant for acute myeloid leukemia, so the T cells may come from the graft donor. Both conserved end residues are part of each CDR3. The D gene is left open where the match is weak. Clone size, where shown, is once, few, many, or a class for clones that have expanded.

D gene: -; clone size: many; V gene: TRBV30; J gene: TRBJ2-7; CDR3 DNA: TGTGCCTGGGACACATTGAGTGACGAGCAGTACTTC; CDR3 protein: CAWDTLSDEQYF
D gene: -; clone size: many; V gene: TRBV7-9; J gene: TRBJ2-5; CDR3 DNA: TGTGCCAGCAGCTTAAGGTCCAGGAGGGAGACCCAGTACTTC; CDR3 protein: CASSLRSRRETQYF
D gene: TRBD1; clone size: many; V gene: TRBV6-2/TRBV6-3; J gene: TRBJ2-7; CDR3 DNA: TGTGCCAGCAGTTCCCCTCGGACAGGGGACGAGCAGTACTTC; CDR3 protein: CASSSPRTGDEQYF
D gene: -; clone size: many; V gene: TRBV7-9; J gene: TRBJ2-5; CDR3 DNA: TGTGCTTGGGAGGACTACCAAGAGACCCAGTACTTC; CDR3 protein: CAWEDYQETQYF
D gene: -; clone size: once; V gene: TRBV19; J gene: TRBJ2-6; CDR3 DNA: TGTGCCAGTATTGGGGGGCGTATCCCCTCTGGGGCCAACGTCCTGACTTTC; CDR3 protein: CASIGGRIPSGANVLTF
D gene: TRBD2; clone size: many; V gene: TRBV6-5; J gene: TRBJ2-3; CDR3 DNA: TGTGCCAGCAGTCGCCTACTTAGCGGGGGGGCAGATACGCAGTATTTT; CDR3 protein: CASSRLLSGGADTQYF
D gene: -; clone size: many; V gene: TRBV4-3; J gene: TRBJ1-1; CDR3 DNA: TGCGCCAGCAGCCGCAAGTTCAGGGACACTGAAGCTTTCTTT; CDR3 protein: CASSRKFRDTEAFF
D gene: TRBD2; clone size: many; V gene: TRBV7-9; J gene: TRBJ2-1; CDR3 DNA: TGTGCCAGCCGGCTCGGACTAGCGGGGGGTTCGCAGTTCTTC; CDR3 protein: CASRLGLAGGSQFF
D gene: -; clone size: medium-sized; V gene: TRBV4-3; J gene: TRBJ2-7; CDR3 DNA: TGCGCCAGCAGCCAAGACTTGTCAGGGTCACGGGAGCAGTACTTC; CDR3 protein: CASSQDLSGSREQYF
D gene: TRBD1; clone size: -; V gene: TRBV24-1; J gene: TRBJ1-5; CDR3 DNA: TGTGCCACCAGTGATTTAGGGGGCCCTAGCAATCAGCCCCAGCATTTT; CDR3 protein: CATSDLGGPSNQPQHF
D gene: TRBD2; clone size: many; V gene: TRBV20-1; J gene: TRBJ2-1; CDR3 DNA: TGCAGTGCCCCCTACGCGGGAGGGTATGAGCAGTTCTTC; CDR3 protein: CSAPYAGGYEQFF
D gene: -; clone size: many; V gene: TRBV11-2; J gene: TRBJ2-3; CDR3 DNA: TGTGCCAGCAGCTTAGTTGGGGGACAACGCACAGATACGCAGTATTTT; CDR3 protein: CASSLVGGQRTDTQYF
D gene: -; clone size: many; V gene: TRBV7-9; J gene: TRBJ2-2; CDR3 DNA: TGTGCCAGCAGCTTAACCGGGACTGGGACCGGGGAGCTGTTTTTT; CDR3 protein: CASSLTGTGTGELFF
D gene: -; clone size: many; V gene: TRBV12-3/TRBV12-4; J gene: TRBJ1-2; CDR3 DNA: TGTGCCAGCAGTTTTAGGGCAGGGGATGGCTACACCTTC; CDR3 protein: CASSFRAGDGYTF
D gene: -; clone size: many; V gene: TRBV15; J gene: TRBJ2-2; CDR3 DNA: TGTGCCACCAGCAGAGATAGGTCGAACACCGGGGAGCTGTTTTTT; CDR3 protein: CATSRDRSNTGELFF
D gene: -; clone size: many; V gene: TRBV7-9; J gene: TRBJ1-6; CDR3 DNA: TGTGCCAGCACCCCAGTCCAGGGTGCAAGGTCACCCCTCCACTTT; CDR3 protein: CASTPVQGARSPLHF